The 21 T cell receptor beta chains given below trace back to one sample, sequenced in a study of immune evolution from preneoplasia to lung adenocarcinoma. The method was immunoSEQ multiplex PCR; TCRdb's version includes in-frame clones alone and lacks a portion of them. Counted here are about 41,000 clones, under 80% occurring once; the ten biggest clones make up about 4.7%. The specimen sequenced was FFPE invasive lung adenocarcinoma tissue. These receptors were taken from a person in their sixties or seventies with lung adenocarcinoma.

V usage is TRBV11-2 and J usage is TRBJ2-2; D is perhaps TRBD2 (6 bases). V was cut by 5 bases and J by 3 bases, with 22 bases left in between. There are 18 residues in the CDR3. Germline V lookup: CDR1 SGHAT, CDR2 FQNNGV. CDR3 sequence: CASSKWTGTLWDTGELFF. The CDR3 DNA follows: TGTGCCAGCAGCAAATGGACCGGGACTTTATGGGACACCGGGGAGCTGTTTTTT.

This clone was seen a few times. The chain employs TRBV7-9 and TRBJ2-7, with D unclear. The CDR3 has 14 residues. V lost 3 bases and J 2 bases, leaving 11 bases between the germline ends. Germline V gene lookup returns CDR1 SEHNR and CDR2 FQNEAQ (reference sequence). The CDR3 DNA reads as TGTGCCAGCAGCTTGGGTGGTGCAGCCTACGAGCAGTACTTC. It is translated as CASSLGGAAYEQYF. Supplemented by reference TRBV7-9 and TRBJ2-7, the full variable domain reads DTGVSQNPRHKITKRGQNVTFRCDPISEHNRLYWYRQTLGQGPEFLTYFQNEAQLEKSRLLSDRFSAERPKGSFSTLEIQRTEQGDSAMYLCASSLGGAAYEQYFGPGTRLTVT.

V gene TRBV23-1 combines with J gene TRBJ1-5, with D possibly matching TRBD1 (5 bases). TRBV23-1 is marked as an open reading frame, function uncertain. Trimming left V 4 bases short and J 0 bases short, with 19 bases between. The CDR3 runs 18 residues. The CDR3 DNA reads TGCGCCAGCAGTCTTATCGGGACGGACAATTATAGCAATCAGCCCCAGCATTTT. This sequence encodes CASSLIGTDNYSNQPQHF.

By sample share, this clone is medium-sized. The CDR3 spells CASSMDGRAGNEQFF. DNA for the CDR3: TGTGCCAGTAGTATGGACGGGAGGGCCGGGAATGAGCAGTTCTTC. This chain joins TRBV19 and TRBJ2-1; 8 bases map to TRBD2. The CDR3 is 15 residues long. Germline V lookup: CDR1 LNHDA, CDR2 SQIVND (reference sequence). The ends lost 3 bases at V and 7 bases at J; junction bases unmatched: 8.

The chain couples TRBV28 to TRBJ2-7; tentatively, D is TRBD2 (6 bases). Trimming removed 5 bases from V and 2 bases from J, with 10 bases in between. Germline V gene lookup returns CDR1 MDHEN and CDR2 SYDVKM. The CDR3 is 13 residues long. CDR3 sequence: CASSLALTYEQYF. Here the CDR3 DNA reads TGTGCCAGCAGTCTAGCGCTAACCTACGAGCAGTACTTC.

This CDR3 is CASSERLTATGELFF. As DNA, the CDR3 is TGTGCCAGCAGTGAAAGGCTAACGGCTACCGGGGAGCTGTTTTTT. The V and J genes are TRBV2 and TRBJ2-2; no clear D gene. The CDR3 extends over 15 amino acids. Per the germline V gene, CDR1 is SNHLY and CDR2 is FYNNEI. Trimming left V 2 bases short and J 5 bases short, with 12 bases between.

As DNA, the CDR3 is TGTGCCACCACACCACGGGACATACTAGGAAACACCATATATTTT. The encoded protein is CATTPRDILGNTIYF. The V call is TRBV18, the J call TRBJ1-3; TRBD1 is a possible D gene (6 bases). Germline V gene sequence: CDR1 KGHSH, CDR2 LQKENI. The ends were cut back, 10 bases at V and 4 bases at J, with 20 bases in the middle. This CDR3 is built from 15 residues.

V is TRBV5-4 and J is TRBJ2-7; D not resolved. V lost 2 bases, J lost 6 bases, and 18 bases lay in between. CDR3 length: 15 residues. CDR1 and CDR2 (germline): SGHNT, YYREEE (reference sequence). The CDR3 sequence is CASSFSTSRGREQYF. The CDR3 nucleotides are TGTGCCAGCAGCTTTTCTACCTCCCGAGGCCGCGAGCAGTACTTC.

The chain combines TRBV19 with TRBJ2-5, with 7 nucleotides matching TRBD1. The V segment lost 3 bases and the J segment 2 bases; nucleotides outside the gene matches: 3. CDR1 and CDR2 from the germline V gene are LNHDA and SQIVND (reference sequence). This CDR3 is 14 amino acids long. CDR3 residues: CASSMGQTQETQYF. CDR3 in DNA: TGTGCCAGTAGTATGGGACAGACTCAAGAGACCCAGTACTTC.

This chain joins TRBV28 and TRBJ1-2, with 7 positions matching TRBD1. This CDR3 spans 15 amino acids. From germline, CDR1 is MDHEN and CDR2 SYDVKM. After removal of 8 bases from V and 1 base from J, the junction contained 10 bases not matched to a gene. CDR3 coding DNA: TGTGCCAGCCAAAGCGCGGCAGGGGGTAACTATGGCTACACCTTC. Translated: CASQSAAGGNYGYTF.

V usage is TRBV19 and J usage is TRBJ2-7; D is perhaps TRBD1 or TRBD2 (5 bases each). CDR1 and CDR2 (germline): LNHDA, SQIVND (reference sequence). V was clipped by 5 bases and J by 4 bases, with 24 bases between them. The length of the CDR3 is 17 residues. The CDR3 is CASSSGRPGTRGYEQYF. CDR3 nucleotides: TGTGCCAGTAGTTCGGGGCGTCCAGGGACGCGCGGATACGAGCAGTACTTC.

The V call is TRBV28, the J call TRBJ1-5, with 12 positions matching TRBD1. The CDR3 has 16 residues. Per germline, CDR1 MDHEN and CDR2 SYDVKM. Germline trimming cut 8 bases from V and 5 bases from J; bases unmatched to any gene: 10. The CDR3 spells CASRTGTGGGYQPQHF. The CDR3 nucleotides read TGTGCCAGCCGGACCGGGACAGGGGGCGGGTATCAGCCCCAGCATTTT.

The V call is TRBV5-4, the J call TRBJ2-2, with D possibly TRBD2 on 5 matching bases. CDR3 length equals 14 residues. Trimming cost V 4 bases and J 2 bases, with 9 bases left between them. CDR1 is SGHNT, CDR2 YYREEE, per germline (reference sequence). CDR3: CASSPTGNTGELFF. CDR3 in DNA: TGTGCCAGCAGCCCGACGGGAAACACCGGGGAGCTGTTTTTT.

The genes are TRBV18 and TRBJ1-2; tentative D call: TRBD1 (6 bases). The CDR3 spans 11 residues. Germline V gene sequence: CDR1 KGHSH, CDR2 LQKENI. The V end lost 8 bases, the J end lost 4 bases, and 8 bases lay between the germline ends. CDR3 DNA sequence: TGTGCCAGCAGGACAGTCTATGGCTACACCTTC. Protein product: CASRTVYGYTF.

The chain uses TRBV28 and TRBJ2-1; 7 nucleotides agree with TRBD2. Per germline, CDR1 MDHEN and CDR2 SYDVKM. This CDR3 has 18 residues. V lost 2 bases and J lost 0; bases outside the gene matches: 10. DNA of the CDR3: TGTGCCAGCAGTTTACCCTCGGGGGGAGGGGCCTCCTACAATGAGCAGTTCTTC. Residues: CASSLPSGGGASYNEQFF. The variable domain in full, with the rest retrieved from reference TRBV28 and TRBJ2-1, is DVKVTQSSRYLVKRTGEKVFLECVQDMDHENMFWYRQDPGLGLRLIYFSYDVKMKEKGDIPEGYSVSREKKERFSLILESASTNQTSMYLCASSLPSGGGASYNEQFFGPGTRLTVL.

The chain carries TRBV7-2 and TRBJ1-3; unclear D gene. The CDR3 runs to 15 residues. The V end was cut by 1 base, the J end by 8 bases, with 15 bases between. Germline assignment: CDR1 SGHTA and CDR2 FQGNSA. The CDR3 reads CASSLDSAPGYTIYF. CDR3 sequence (DNA): TGTGCCAGCAGCTTAGATTCGGCCCCGGGATACACCATATATTTT.

The genes are TRBV18 and TRBJ2-3; no firm D call. The V gene lost 2 bases and the J gene lost 2 bases, with 14 bases spanning the gap. The CDR3 loop spans 16 amino acids. The germline V gene has CDR1 KGHSH and CDR2 LQKENI. CDR3 nucleotides: TGTGCCAGCTCACCAAGTCGCCCAGGATACACAGATACGCAGTATTTT. Its protein is CASSPSRPGYTDTQYF.

This sequence joins TRBV2 and TRBJ1-1; a possible D gene is TRBD1 (6 bases). In germline, CDR1 is SNHLY, CDR2 FYNNEI. The CDR3 is 13 amino acids. Between the trimmed V and J ends, which lost 6 bases and 6 bases, there was a span of 14 bases. The CDR3 sequence: CASSAQGEAEAFF. CDR3 sequence (DNA): TGTGCCAGCAGCGCACAGGGCGAGGCTGAAGCTTTCTTT. Supplemented by reference TRBV2 and TRBJ1-1, the full variable domain reads EPEVTQTPSHQVTQMGQEVILRCVPISNHLYFYWYRQILGQKVEFLVSFYNNEISEKSEIFDDQFSVERPDGSNFTLKIRSTKLEDSAMYFCASSAQGEAEAFFGQGTRLTVV.

The CDR3, as DNA: TGTGCCAGCAGGGTCGTTGGGGGAGGCGAGCAGTACTTC. This translates into CASRVVGGGEQYF. The chain is built from TRBV11-2 and TRBJ2-7, with a weak D call TRBD2 (6 bases). The CDR3 has 13 amino acids. Germline V CDR1 and CDR2: SGHAT, FQNNGV. V was trimmed by 6 bases and J by 6 bases, leaving 15 bases between them.

The V gene is TRBV5-4, the J gene TRBJ2-2; possibly TRBD2 for D (6 bases). V was clipped by 2 bases and J by 0 bases, with 8 bases between them. The CDR3 length is 15 residues. CDR1 is SGHNT and CDR2 is YYREEE in the germline V gene (reference sequence). The CDR3: CASSFGLSNTGELFF. The CDR3, as DNA: TGTGCCAGCAGCTTTGGACTATCGAACACCGGGGAGCTGTTTTTT.

The chain employs TRBV19 and TRBJ2-2; TRBD1 aligns across 12 bases. Per germline, CDR1 LNHDA and CDR2 SQIVND (reference sequence). V lost 6 bases and J lost 4; bases outside the gene matches: 3. This CDR3 contains 15 residues. CDR3 loop: CASRRDRGRTGELFF. CDR3 coding DNA: TGTGCCAGTAGGCGGGACAGGGGGCGCACCGGGGAGCTGTTTTTT. Drawing the rest from reference TRBV19 and TRBJ2-2, the complete variable domain is DGGITQSPKYLFRKEGQNVTLSCEQNLNHDAMYWYRQDPGQGLRLIYYSQIVNDFQKGDIAEGYSVSREKKESFPLTVTSAQKNPTAFYLCASRRDRGRTGELFFGEGSRLTVL.